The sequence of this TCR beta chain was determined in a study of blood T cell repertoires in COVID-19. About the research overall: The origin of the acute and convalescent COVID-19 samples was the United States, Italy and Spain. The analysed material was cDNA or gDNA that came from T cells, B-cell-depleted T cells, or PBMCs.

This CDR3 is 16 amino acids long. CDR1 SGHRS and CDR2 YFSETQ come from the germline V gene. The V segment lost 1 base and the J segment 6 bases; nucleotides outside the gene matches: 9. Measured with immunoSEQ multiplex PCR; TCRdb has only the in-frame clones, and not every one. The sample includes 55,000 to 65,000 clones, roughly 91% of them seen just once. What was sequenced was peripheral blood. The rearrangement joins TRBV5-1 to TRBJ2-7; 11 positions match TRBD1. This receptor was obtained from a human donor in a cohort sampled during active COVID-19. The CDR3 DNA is TGCGCCAGCAGCTTGTGGGGGGGACAGGGGGGCGGCGAGCAGTACTTC. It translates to CASSLWGGQGGGEQYF.